The clone carrying this T cell receptor beta chain has just a few counts. RNA extraction and reverse transcription yielded cDNA as sequencing template. The assay was immunoSEQ multiplex PCR, and TCRdb's table has in-frame clones only and misses some. Altogether over 150,000 clones are present, 59% being singletons, with the ten largest covering roughly 14%. V was pared by 7 bases and J by 5 bases, with 18 bases between. Germline CDR1 SQVTM, CDR2 ANQGSEA. The CDR3 is 13 residues long. The sample originates from a study of CD8+ T cells in alopecia areata. V is TRBV29-1 and J is TRBJ2-7, with D perhaps TRBD1 or TRBD2 (5 bases each). Sequencing used CD4+ T cells sorted from blood, obtained at week 0. The clonotype was recovered from a human donor with alopecia areata. Written as DNA, the CDR3 is TGCAGCGCTGGGGCGGGCAGTGTCAACGAGCAGTACTTC. This gives the protein CSAGAGSVNEQYF.